This T cell receptor beta chain was documented in a study of blood T cell repertoires in COVID-19 (dated by TCRdb to 2020 to 2022). Regarding the complete study: Samples from collaborators originated in the United States, Italy and Spain and spanned both the acute and convalescent phases of COVID-19. The material from the prospective study consisted of cDNA or gDNA derived from T cells, B-cell-depleted T cells, or PBMCs. The dataset comprised deeply sampled blood TCRbeta repertoires from subjects exposed to, actively infected with, or recovered from COVID-19. The repertoires were released in a freely available public database meant as a resource for research on the immune response to SARS-CoV-2. Samples came from the ongoing ImmuneRACE study (first 160 participants) plus 1,254 subjects from 6 global collaborators. The sample metadata nearly always contained a de-identified subject ID, COVID-19 status, age in years and sex. Where HLA class I and class II types were available, the types were taken from metadata supplied by the sample provider, not from assay-based typing.

What the work shows at the level of the full study, not this receptor alone: The quantity of clinical and demographic metadata differed by source and by participant and was supplied without curation.

After removal of 1 base from V and 5 bases from J, the junction retains 6 bases not matched to a gene. The CDR3 holds 15 amino acids from the cysteine to the phenylalanine. The CDR3 DNA has 45 bases and is translated from base 1. Via the germline V gene (reference sequence), CDR1 is SGHKS and CDR2 YYEKEE. One collaborating source in Seattle enrolled patients during active infection and followed them longitudinally through the course of disease. Each collaborating institution followed its own protocols to collect whole blood in K2EDTA tubes. For TCRbeta analysis, collaborators shipped samples as frozen whole blood, isolated PBMCs, or DNA extracted from either of those sample types. The immunoSEQ Assay, a bias-controlled multiplex PCR, was used to amplify TCRbeta CDR3 regions from genomic DNA. The original pipeline was this. The number of nucleated cells in each sample was estimated from the amplification of reference gene primers within the assay. To quantify the absolute abundance of each unique TCRbeta CDR3 rearrangement, sequence reads were collapsed and filtered. Productive Simpson clonality was computed per sample as the square root of Simpson's diversity index over productive rearrangements. TCRdb limited this immuneACCESS table to in-frame rearrangements with V and J called. A share of clones is missing; checked studies link under half to unresolved V genes, and the rest is unexplained. The D gene and trimming were derived from the DNA, and the V and J assignments and clone size from that table. The table for this sample lists about 94,000 clones; approximately 79% of them were counted only once. The top ten constitute 3% to 4% of the sample.

Comment on this clone: No cognate antigen has been identified for it. No much larger clone is present one base from it, and per-base qualities are unavailable.

The sequence is built from TRBV5-5 and TRBJ2-7, with 10 junctional bases fitting TRBD2. The receptor was derived from a man in his 70s with COVID-19, enrolled during active disease. Sequenced sample: peripheral blood. CDR3 loop: CASSLLGLASNEQYF. The DNA sequence reads TGTGCCAGCAGCTTGTTGGGACTAGCGAGCAACGAGCAGTACTTC.